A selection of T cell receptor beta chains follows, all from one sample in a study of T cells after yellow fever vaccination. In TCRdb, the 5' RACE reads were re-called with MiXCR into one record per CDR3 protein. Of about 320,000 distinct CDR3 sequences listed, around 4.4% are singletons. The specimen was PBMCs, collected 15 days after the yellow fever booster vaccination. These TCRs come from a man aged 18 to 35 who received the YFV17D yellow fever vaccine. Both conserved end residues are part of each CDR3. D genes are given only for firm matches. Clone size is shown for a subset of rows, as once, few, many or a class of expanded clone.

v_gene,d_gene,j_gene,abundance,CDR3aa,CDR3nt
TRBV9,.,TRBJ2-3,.,CASNRVPSTDTQYF,TGTGCCAGCAATCGGGTGCCTTCCACAGATACGCAGTATTTT
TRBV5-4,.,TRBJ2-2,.,CASSVGQRTNTGELFF,TGTGCCAGCAGCGTAGGACAGAGGACGAACACCGGGGAGCTGTTTTTT
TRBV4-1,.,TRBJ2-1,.,CASSQAGAGPPNEQFF,TGCGCCAGCAGCCAAGCCGGGGCAGGTCCACCCAATGAGCAGTTCTTC
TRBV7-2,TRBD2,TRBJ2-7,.,CASSLGRGSPTSYEQYF,TGTGCCAGCAGCTTAGGGCGGGGGAGCCCCACCTCCTACGAGCAGTACTTC
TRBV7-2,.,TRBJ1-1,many,CASSPGGAGMNTEAFF,TGTGCCAGCAGCCCCGGAGGGGCAGGCATGAACACTGAAGCTTTCTTT
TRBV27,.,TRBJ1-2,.,CASSFSGPHRYTF,TGTGCCAGCAGTTTCTCAGGGCCCCATCGCTACACCTTC
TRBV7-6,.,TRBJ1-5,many,CASSLDGGSSNQPQHF,TGTGCCAGCAGCTTGGATGGAGGATCTAGCAATCAGCCCCAGCATTTT
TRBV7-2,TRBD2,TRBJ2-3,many,CASSLTGRGTTLRTDTQYF,TGTGCCAGCAGCCTAACCGGGCGGGGGACTACTCTACGCACAGATACGCAGTATTTT
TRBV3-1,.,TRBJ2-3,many,CASSQDLVGRTQYF,TGTGCCAGCAGCCAGGACCTCGTAGGACGTACGCAGTATTTT
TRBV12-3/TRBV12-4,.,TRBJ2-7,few,CASRQGPEQYF,TGTGCCAGCAGACAGGGCCCCGAGCAGTACTTC
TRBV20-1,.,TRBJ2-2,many,CSAPPDSANTGELFF,TGCAGTGCCCCTCCGGACAGTGCGAACACCGGGGAGCTGTTTTTT
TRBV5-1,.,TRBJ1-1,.,CASYSGDMNTEAFF,TGCGCCAGCTATAGTGGAGACATGAACACTGAAGCTTTCTTT
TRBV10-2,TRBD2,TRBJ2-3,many,CASSELTSGGGTDTQYF,TGCGCCAGCAGTGAGTTGACTAGCGGGGGAGGCACAGATACGCAGTATTTT
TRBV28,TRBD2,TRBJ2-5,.,CASSFGAGGPQETQYF,TGTGCCAGCAGTTTTGGTGCGGGGGGACCTCAAGAGACCCAGTACTTC
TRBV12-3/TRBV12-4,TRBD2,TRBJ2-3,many,CASTPREGSDTQYF,TGTGCCAGCACCCCTCGGGAGGGGTCAGATACGCAGTATTTT
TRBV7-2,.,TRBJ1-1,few,CASSLTGINTEAFF,TGTGCCAGCAGCTTGACAGGCATCAACACTGAAGCTTTCTTT
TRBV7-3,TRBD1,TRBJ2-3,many,CASSRTGGAGDTQYF,TGTGCCAGCAGCCGGACAGGGGGCGCCGGAGATACGCAGTATTTT
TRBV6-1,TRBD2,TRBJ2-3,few,CASRAGGPIDTQYF,TGTGCCAGCAGAGCGGGGGGGCCGATAGATACGCAGTATTTT
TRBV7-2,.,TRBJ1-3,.,CASSPQRAGNTIYF,TGTGCCAGCAGCCCTCAGCGGGCGGGAAACACCATATATTTT
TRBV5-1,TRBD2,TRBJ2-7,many,CASSSQRLAGEQYF,TGCGCCAGCAGCTCCCAGAGACTAGCGGGCGAGCAGTACTTC
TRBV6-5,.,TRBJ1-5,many,CASSYGGFGNQPQHF,TGTGCCAGCAGTTATGGGGGGTTCGGCAATCAGCCCCAGCATTTT
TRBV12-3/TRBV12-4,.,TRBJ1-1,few,CASMFTEAFF,TGTGCCAGCATGTTTACCGAGGCTTTCTTT
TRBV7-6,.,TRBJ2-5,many,CASSLEGNRETQYF,TGTGCCAGCAGCTTAGAAGGGAATAGGGAGACCCAGTACTTC
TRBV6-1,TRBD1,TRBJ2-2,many,CASSSGQGVRTGELFF,TGTGCCAGCAGTTCCGGACAGGGGGTACGCACCGGGGAGCTGTTTTTT
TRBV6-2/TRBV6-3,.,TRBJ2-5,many,CASSYSTGETQYF,TGTGCCAGCAGTTACTCGACGGGAGAGACCCAGTACTTC
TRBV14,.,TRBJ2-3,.,CASNLDTQYF,TGTGCCAGCAACCTTGATACGCAGTATTTT
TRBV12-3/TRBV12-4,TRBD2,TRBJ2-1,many,CASSFGSGGDPEQFF,TGTGCCAGCAGTTTTGGTAGCGGGGGGGACCCTGAGCAGTTCTTC
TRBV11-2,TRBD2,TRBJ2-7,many,CASSLTSGGAYEQYF,TGTGCCAGCAGCTTGACTAGCGGGGGGGCCTACGAGCAGTACTTC